This TCR beta chain was documented in a study of blood T cell repertoires in COVID-19. Study-wide context: Samples of COVID-19 (acute and convalescent) were obtained from the United States, Italy and Spain. T cells, B-cell-depleted T cells, or PBMCs supplied cDNA or gDNA.

Methods used by the authors: Estimation of nucleated cell counts was performed using reference gene primer amplification. The method was immunoSEQ multiplex PCR; TCRdb's version includes in-frame clones alone and lacks a portion of them. V and J calls and clone size come straight from that table; D and trimming were deduced from the DNA. The repertoire holds a few hundred thousand clones, with roughly 89% as singletons. Participants' reported clinical history set cohort assignment. Per the germline V gene, CDR1 is SQVTM and CDR2 is ANQGSEA. V dropped 1 base and J dropped 5; count of bases not matched to a gene: 9. There are 15 residues in the CDR3.

Sequencing was performed on PBMCs or T cells enriched from blood (not recorded which). The receptor was isolated from a woman aged 18-35 years who had recovered from COVID-19. V usage is TRBV29-1 and J usage is TRBJ1-1; TRBD1 matches at 8 bases. The CDR3 here is CSVEVAGGAGTEAFF. In DNA, the CDR3 is TGCAGCGTTGAAGTGGCAGGGGGCGCGGGAACTGAAGCTTTCTTT.